This entry concerns a single TCR beta chain. As yet, its antigen is unknown. The sample comes from a study of cytomegalovirus exposure and HLA in healthy donors. Study outcomes and limitations: Later analysis identified several of the most significant clusters that appeared linked to common viral pathogens.

PCR was performed using 60 Vbeta and 13 Jbeta primers. In the study's own analysis: Later analysis identified some 88 million unique TCR beta chains, 8.5 million to 13 million shared. Assay: immunoSEQ multiplex PCR; the TCRdb copy retains only in-frame clones and omits some. V, J and clone size derive from that table, while D and trimming were established from the DNA sequence. The sample includes more than 110,000 clones, approximately 80% of them seen just once. The CDR3 totals 15 residues. Trimming shortened V by 3 bases and J by 2 bases, and 14 bases separated the two germline ends. Per germline, CDR1 MNHNS and CDR2 SASEGT.

This clonotype was obtained from a male donor in good health and CMV-seronegative. Sequenced: PBMCs. The chain links TRBV6-1 to TRBJ2-7, with D uncertain. The CDR3 DNA reads as TGTGCCAGCAGTGATATGAAAGGAGCGACCTACGAGCAGTACTTC. This gives the protein CASSDMKGATYEQYF.